Listed here are 21 T cell receptor beta chains from one sample, sequenced in a study of T cells in Graves' hyperthyroidism and ophthalmopathy. From RNA transcripts, TCR beta CDR3 regions were amplified. With the HTBI primer set, the TCR CDR3 went through a first round of RT-PCR. TCRdb used MiXCR to reprocess the multiplex PCR reads, holding one entry per CDR3 protein. The data contain 700,000 to 950,000 distinct CDR3 sequences, roughly 32% of them singletons. Specimen: blood. The receptors originated from a middle-aged woman with Graves' hyperthyroidism.

The chain has TRBV29-1 and TRBJ1-1; D may be TRBD1 (5 bases). Germline loops: CDR1 SQVTM, CDR2 ANQGSEA. The CDR3 is made up of 12 amino acids. V lost 8 bases and J lost 0, with 10 bases in between. The CDR3 is CSLGTMNTEAFF. The CDR3 region has the DNA TGCAGCCTCGGGACCATGAACACTGAAGCTTTCTTT.

J is TRBJ2-7 and V is TRBV7-2; no clear D. V lost 4 bases to trimming and J lost 7 bases, with 14 bases between them. Germline V gene sequence: CDR1 SGHTA, CDR2 FQGNSA. The length of the CDR3 is 13 residues. CDR3 nucleotide sequence: TGTGCCAGCAGCTCCTACAGACTTAATGAGCAGTACTTC. It codes for CASSSYRLNEQYF.

The chain uses TRBV30 and TRBJ1-1; D may be TRBD1 (5 bases). The germline V and J ends were trimmed by 7 bases and 1 base, with 13 bases remaining between them. CDR3 length: 13 amino acids. Looked up from germline, CDR1 is GTSNPN and CDR2 is SVGIG (reference sequence). In DNA form, the CDR3 reads TGTGCCTATCAATGGACACCGAACACTGAAGCTTTCTTT. Protein sequence: CAYQWTPNTEAFF. Combining the CDR3 with reference TRBV30 and TRBJ1-1 gives the whole variable domain SQTIHQWPATLVQPVGSPLSLECTVEGTSNPNLYWYRQAAGRGLQLLFYSVGIGQISSEVPQNLSASRPQDRQFILSSKKLLLSDSGFYLCAYQWTPNTEAFFGQGTRLTVV.

V gene TRBV4-1 combines with J gene TRBJ1-2; D unresolved. The CDR3 consists of 15 residues. In germline, CDR1 is MGHRA, CDR2 YSYEKL. V lost 0 bases and J lost 7, with 15 bases in between. This chain's CDR3 is CASSQDRGVLGGYTF. The CDR3 DNA sequence: TGCGCCAGCAGCCAAGATCGCGGGGTTTTAGGTGGCTACACCTTC.

This clonotype was counted once. It is likely a read error, because the conserved phenylalanine at the end of the CDR3 is missing. The limits of the CDR3 on the DNA are not certain, so only TCRdb's listed CDR3 is given. The chain couples TRBV28 to TRBJ2-7. CDR1 and CDR2 from the germline V gene are MDHEN and SYDVKM. The CDR3 numbers 9 amino acids, ends counted. This CDR3 reads CASSLGQTE.

This clonotype was counted only a few times. The V call is TRBV25-1, the J call TRBJ1-2; tentatively, D is TRBD1 (6 bases). Germline V gene lookup returns CDR1 MGHDK and CDR2 SYGVNS. This CDR3 is built from 16 residues. V lost 5 bases and J lost 5, with 21 bases in between. The CDR3 protein is CASSFAGTPLGYGYTF. In DNA form, the CDR3 reads TGTGCCAGCAGTTTTGCCGGGACACCCCTGGGATATGGCTACACCTTC.

This clonotype came up many times. The chain carries TRBV2 and TRBJ1-4; D uncertain. V shed 1 base and J shed 1 base, with 13 bases lying between them. The CDR3 runs 17 residues. Per germline, CDR1 SNHLY and CDR2 FYNNEI. CDR3 in amino acids: CASSEGDVVVTNEKLFF. CDR3 DNA: TGTGCCAGCAGTGAAGGGGATGTGGTGGTAACTAATGAAAAACTGTTTTTT.

Ten or more counts support this clonotype. The chain couples TRBV10-3 to TRBJ1-1; TRBD1 might be the D (6 bases). Trimming took off 10 bases at V and 0 bases at J, with 12 bases between the two ends. This CDR3 comprises 13 residues. Germline V gene lookup returns CDR1 ENHRY and CDR2 SYGVKD. CDR3 DNA: TGTGCCACCAGGACAGCCGTGAACACTGAAGCTTTCTTT. Its protein is CATRTAVNTEAFF.

About this clonotype: An end of the junction differs from the germline gene, which may be a read error. The chain uses TRBV10-1 and TRBJ1-3; tentative D call: TRBD1 (6 bases). Per germline, CDR1 WNHNN and CDR2 SYGVQD (reference sequence). The CDR3 extends over 8 amino acids. CDR3 bases: TGCGCCAGCAGTGAGACAGGGTTT. Protein: CASSETGF.

This chain joins TRBV6-2 or TRBV6-3 and TRBJ2-2; D may be TRBD1 or TRBD2 (5 bases each). Trimming left V 2 bases short and J 6 bases short, with 16 bases between. The CDR3 length is 16 residues. Germline V gene data show CDR1 as MNHEY and CDR2 as SVGEGT. In DNA form, the CDR3 reads TGTGCCAGCAGTTACCCTTTCCGAGGGGCCGCCGGGGAGCTGTTTTTT. It is translated as CASSYPFRGAAGELFF.

J is TRBJ1-1 and V is TRBV9; 7 nucleotides agree with TRBD1. V lost 2 bases to trimming and J lost 3 bases; unmatched junction nucleotides: 7. Germline V CDR1 and CDR2: SGDLS, YYNGEE. CDR3 length equals 15 residues. This CDR3 is CASSVAQGEDTEAFF. The CDR3, as DNA: TGTGCCAGCAGCGTCGCTCAGGGGGAGGACACTGAAGCTTTCTTT.

The table lists this clonotype with many counts. The chain has TRBV2 and TRBJ1-5, with 7 bases identical to TRBD1. The CDR3 is 12 residues long. V trimming: 9 bases; J trimming: 2 bases; junction bases outside the gene matches: 1. Germline V gene data show CDR1 as SNHLY and CDR2 as FYNNEI. CDR3 region: CARGTGNQPQHF. The CDR3 nucleotides are TGTGCCAGGGGGACAGGCAATCAGCCCCAGCATTTT.

This clonotype occurred a few times. The rearrangement joins TRBV9 to TRBJ2-7, with 10 bases identical to TRBD2. J gave up 4 bases and V 4 bases, and 20 bases lay outside the gene matches. The germline V gene encodes CDR1 SGDLS and CDR2 YYNGEE. The CDR3 runs 19 residues. The CDR3, as DNA: TGTGCCAGCAGCCTCCCTTCTTTTGGCGTTAGCGGGAGGAGGTACGAGCAGTACTTC. Its translation: CASSLPSFGVSGRRYEQYF.

This clonotype was recorded a few times. The rearrangement links TRBV11-2 to TRBJ2-7; 7 nucleotides match TRBD2. CDR3 size: 15 residues. Trimming at V came to 1 base and at J to 3 bases, leaving 6 bases not matched to a gene. Germline V gene lookup returns CDR1 SGHAT and CDR2 FQNNGV. The CDR3 DNA sequence: TGTGCCAGCAGCTTAGCAGGGACTACCGACTACGAGCAGTACTTC. It encodes CASSLAGTTDYEQYF.

This clonotype has at least ten counts. The genes are TRBV10-3 and TRBJ2-7; maybe TRBD1 (6 bases). This CDR3 contains 16 residues. Trimming cost V 1 base and J 6 bases, with 19 bases left between them. The V gene's germline CDR1 is ENHRY and CDR2 SYGVKD. CDR3 protein: CAISEFKGVTGSEQYF. CDR3 nucleotides: TGTGCCATCAGTGAGTTTAAGGGGGTGACAGGTTCCGAGCAGTACTTC.

Here the CDR3 reads CASSRVAGETQYF. CDR3 in DNA: TGTGCCAGCAGTAGAGTTGCGGGGGAGACCCAGTACTTC. The V call is TRBV6-6, the J call TRBJ2-5; perhaps TRBD2 as D (6 bases). This CDR3 comprises 13 residues. Germline V lookup: CDR1 MNHNY, CDR2 SVGAGI (reference sequence). Trimming pared 5 bases from V and 5 bases from J, leaving 12 bases between.

This clonotype was seen repeatedly, ten times or more. This chain connects TRBV10-1 to TRBJ2-2; TRBD2 matches 7 bases. Germline assignment: CDR1 WNHNN and CDR2 SYGVQD (reference sequence). Trimming removed 0 bases from V and 4 bases from J; junction bases left unmatched: 8. The CDR3 contains 17 residues. CDR3 DNA sequence: TGCGCCAGCAGTGAGTCGTGGGAGGGAGCGGTCACCGGGGAGCTGTTTTTT. This encodes CASSESWEGAVTGELFF.

The sample holds a few counts of this clonotype. This clone may be a read error of a much larger clone one base away. This chain connects TRBV10-2 to TRBJ1-1; D not resolved. The CDR3 covers 16 residues. The germline V gene has CDR1 WSHSY and CDR2 SAAADI. V was pared by 4 bases and J by 4 bases, with 19 bases between. In nucleotides, the CDR3 is TGCGCCAGCAGTGCTACCCCGAACGTCGGGAGCACTGAAGCTTTCTTT. Amino acids: CASSATPNVGSTEAFF.

This rearrangement joins TRBV2 to TRBJ1-3; no clear D gene. The germline CDR1 and CDR2 sequences are SNHLY and FYNNEI. Trimming shortened V by 9 bases and J by 7 bases, and 10 bases separated the two germline ends. CDR3 length: 11 residues. The CDR3 spells CARSGSNTIYF. Here the CDR3 DNA reads TGTGCCAGGTCAGGAAGCAACACCATATATTTT.

For this clonotype: A much larger clone differs by one base, so this may be a read error. The V and J genes are TRBV6-5 and TRBJ2-5; 7 bases are a match to TRBD2. In germline, CDR1 is MNHEY, CDR2 SVGAGI. The CDR3 is 16 amino acids. Here the CDR3 reads CASSSRLALTQETRYF. The CDR3 coding sequence is TGTGCCAGCAGCTCCAGACTAGCCCTGACTCAAGAGACCCGGTACTTC.

The rearrangement joins TRBV25-1 to TRBJ2-7; D unclear. The CDR3 covers 14 residues. The V gene lost 4 bases and the J gene lost 7 bases, with 17 bases spanning the gap. Per the germline V gene, CDR1 is MGHDK and CDR2 is SYGVNS. CDR3 bases: TGTGCCAGCAGTGTCGACATGGGGAAGAGGGAGCAGTACTTC. Its translation is CASSVDMGKREQYF.